This T cell receptor (beta chain) stems from a study of regulatory T cells in long-lasting Graves disease. Study summary: The term persistent Graves' disease signified upward of 5 years on antithyroid drugs with positive TSH receptor antibodies. General study points: Persistent patients shared more public clonotypes (approximately 2,900) than new patients (roughly 1,000).

For this clonotype: The antigen is unknown.

Assembly of TCR beta libraries relied on iRepertoire HTBI primers together with Arm-PCR of CDR3 regions. In the original analysis: Throughout the samples, researchers identified roughly 57 TRBV and approximately 15 TRBJ segments. TCRdb re-called the multiplex PCR reads through MiXCR, storing one row per CDR3 protein. TCRdb's processing, not the authors' own work, is the source of the V and J calls. The repertoire holds fewer than 450,000 distinct CDR3 sequences, with 20% as singletons. The time point was: persistent/refractory GD, antithyroid drugs over 5 years with positive TRAb. The authors made the TCR library using RNA they extracted from PBMCs. Sequencing was performed on peripheral blood mononuclear cells (PBMCs), taken when the disease was refractory, from a patient treated with antithyroid drugs. The TCR originated in a female donor with Graves disease.

The CDR3 bases are TGTGCCAGCAGCCAAGAAGCCGAGTACACTAAAGGCTACACCTTC. It encodes CASSQEAEYTKGYTF. V gene TRBV4-2 combines with J gene TRBJ1-2, with no clear D. Germline V CDR1 and CDR2: LGHNA, YNFKEQ. The V gene lost 0 bases and the J gene lost 8 bases, with 16 bases spanning the gap. There are 15 residues in the CDR3.